These 29 T cell receptor beta chains share one sample of origin, sequenced in a study of response to subunit inactivated influenza vaccine. Each CDR3 protein is one row after TCRdb ran MiXCR on the RT-PCR reads. The sample includes 560,000 or so distinct CDR3 sequences, approximately 7.7% seen only once; the top ten take 10% to 15%. Sequencing used PBMCs from blood, obtained around 25 months after vaccination. The receptors derive from a man between 50 and 75 years old who received an inactivated influenza vaccine.

This clonotype occurred a few times. The chain couples TRBV6-2 or TRBV6-3 to TRBJ2-4, with 7 nucleotides matching TRBD1. CDR3 size: 16 residues. Germline lookup yields CDR1 MNHEY and CDR2 SVGEGT. The trim removed 0 bases at V and 4 bases at J, leaving 6 bases unmatched. This CDR3 is CASSYSDRLQKNIQYF. The CDR3 nucleotides are TGTGCCAGCAGTTACTCGGACAGGCTCCAAAAAAACATTCAGTACTTC.

The chain links TRBV20-1 to TRBJ1-5; D is undetermined. Germline V gives CDR1 DFQATT, CDR2 SNEGSKA (reference sequence). Trimming pared 0 bases from V and 5 bases from J, leaving 5 bases between. This CDR3 contains 12 residues. The CDR3 sequence: CSARDKYQPQHF. CDR3 DNA: TGCAGTGCTAGAGATAAGTATCAGCCCCAGCATTTT.

This clonotype was found a few times. J is TRBJ2-1 and V is TRBV5-1; TRBD1 agrees at 7 bases. Germline loops: CDR1 SGHRS, CDR2 YFSETQ. J lost 9 bases, V lost 2 bases, and 8 bases had no gene match. The CDR3 runs to 14 residues. The CDR3 loop is CASSFKGAWGEQFF. The CDR3 DNA is TGCGCCAGCAGCTTTAAGGGGGCCTGGGGTGAGCAGTTCTTC.

This clonotype was counted a few times. V gene TRBV9 combines with J gene TRBJ2-1; perhaps TRBD1 as D (6 bases). Germline V CDR1 and CDR2: SGDLS, YYNGEE. The CDR3 has 17 residues. Trimming left V 0 bases short and J 0 bases short, with 13 bases between. The CDR3 sequence is CASSVADRLFSYNEQFF. CDR3 in DNA: TGTGCCAGCAGCGTAGCTGACAGGTTATTCTCCTACAATGAGCAGTTCTTC.

With regard to this clonotype: Possible read error: a much larger clone is one base away. The gene calls are TRBV5-1 and TRBJ2-1; unclear D gene. Germline CDR1 SGHRS, CDR2 YFSETQ. The CDR3 sequence is 16 residues long. The CDR3 loop reads CASSLPGISSCNEQFF. The DNA for the CDR3 is TGCGCCAGCAGCTTGCCCGGCATTAGCTCCTGCAATGAGCAGTTCTTC.

This sequence joins TRBV20-1 and TRBJ2-1, with TRBD2 matching 7 bases. Germline V CDR1 and CDR2: DFQATT, SNEGSKA (reference sequence). This CDR3 is built from 16 residues. V gave up 6 bases and J gave up 3 bases; unmatched junction bases: 14. This CDR3 reads CSADISRAGVYNEQFF. In DNA form, the CDR3 reads TGCAGTGCAGACATTTCGAGGGCGGGAGTCTACAATGAGCAGTTCTTC.

Many counts were recorded for this clonotype. The chain uses TRBV12-3 or TRBV12-4 and TRBJ2-7, with 7 bases that match TRBD2. The CDR3 runs to 14 residues. J was trimmed by 3 bases and V by 1 base; bases with no gene match: 3. CDR3: CASSLGLADYEQYF. The CDR3, as DNA: TGTGCCAGCAGTTTAGGACTAGCCGACTACGAGCAGTACTTC.

This chain uses TRBV20-1 with TRBJ2-5; D is tentatively TRBD1 or TRBD2 (5 bases each). Germline V CDR1 and CDR2: DFQATT, SNEGSKA (reference sequence). Trimming cost V 7 bases and J 5 bases, with 17 bases left between them. This CDR3 is 13 amino acids long. The CDR3 loop reads CSVSSLGAETQYF. The CDR3 coding sequence is TGCAGTGTCAGCTCCCTCGGGGCGGAGACCCAGTACTTC.

This clonotype showed up many times. The chain employs TRBV7-9 and TRBJ1-1; D is possibly TRBD1 (6 bases). V lost 5 bases, J lost 4 bases, and 17 bases lay in between. CDR3 length equals 15 residues. Germline CDR1 reads SEHNR; CDR2 reads FQNEAQ (reference sequence). CDR3 DNA: TGTGCCAGCAGCCCACAGGGCGGATCAGGCACTGAAGCTTTCTTT. This sequence encodes CASSPQGGSGTEAFF.

This chain connects TRBV11-2 to TRBJ2-3; 9 bases fit TRBD2. The CDR3 has 16 residues. The junction had 6 bases not matched to a gene; V was cut back by 5 bases and J by 0 bases. The germline gives CDR1 SGHAT, CDR2 FQNNGV. CDR3 in amino acids: CASSARLAESTDTQYF. The CDR3 nucleotides are TGTGCCAGCAGCGCCAGACTAGCGGAGAGCACAGATACGCAGTATTTT.

This clonotype has at least ten counts. The CDR3 DNA reads TGCAGTGCTAGAGGGACTAGCGGGGTCTCCTACAATGAGCAGTTCTTC. Protein: CSARGTSGVSYNEQFF. The V gene is TRBV20-1, the J gene TRBJ2-1, with 12 bases lining up with TRBD2. This CDR3 has 16 amino acids. Trimming at V came to 1 base and at J to 0 bases, leaving 1 base not matched to a gene. Per the germline V gene, CDR1 is DFQATT and CDR2 is SNEGSKA (reference sequence).

A few counts support this clonotype. The genes are TRBV5-8 and TRBJ1-4, with a possible D match to TRBD1 (5 bases). The CDR3 totals 15 residues. V lost 0 bases to trimming and J lost 4 bases, with 10 bases between them. Germline assignment: CDR1 SGHTS and CDR2 YDEGEE. CDR3 in DNA: TGTGCCAGCAGCTTGGGCGGGGCCTTTAATGAAAAACTGTTTTTT. Protein: CASSLGGAFNEKLFF.

This clonotype appeared many times. This sequence joins TRBV5-1 and TRBJ2-1; D perhaps matches TRBD1 (6 bases). CDR1 and CDR2 (germline): SGHRS, YFSETQ. Deletions cut 4 bases from V and 0 bases from J, with 11 bases between. This CDR3 spans 15 amino acids. CDR3 bases: TGCGCCAGCAGCCCACAGGGTATCTCCTACAATGAGCAGTTCTTC. This translates into CASSPQGISYNEQFF.

This rearrangement joins TRBV20-1 to TRBJ2-7; no firm D call. The CDR3 runs to 13 residues. Trimming removed 1 base from V and 3 bases from J, with 10 bases in between. The germline gives CDR1 DFQATT, CDR2 SNEGSKA (reference sequence). In nucleotides, the CDR3 is TGCAGTGCTAGAGGCGTCCACGTCTACGAGCAGTACTTC. Its translation: CSARGVHVYEQYF.

V gene TRBV11-2 combines with J gene TRBJ2-7; D is perhaps TRBD1 (5 bases). This CDR3 is 14 amino acids long. Germline V gene data show CDR1 as SGHAT and CDR2 as FQNNGV. Between the trimmed V and J ends, which lost 5 bases and 2 bases, there was a span of 13 bases. CDR3 nucleotide sequence: TGTGCCAGCAGCACTGTCCAGGGTGCCTACGAGCAGTACTTC. It is translated as CASSTVQGAYEQYF.

The chain couples TRBV3-1 to TRBJ2-7; D gene uncertain. The CDR3 is 12 amino acids. Trimming pared 0 bases from V and 9 bases from J, leaving 9 bases between. The germline gives CDR1 LGHDT, CDR2 YNNKEL (reference sequence). CDR3 region: CASSQEGLRQYF. The CDR3 nucleotides read TGTGCCAGCAGCCAAGAGGGCCTACGGCAGTACTTC.

V is TRBV2 and J is TRBJ2-3; D is perhaps TRBD1 (6 bases). The CDR3 has 17 residues. Germline assignment: CDR1 SNHLY and CDR2 FYNNEI. V was shortened by 4 bases and J by 2 bases, with 19 bases between the two germline ends. This chain's CDR3 is CASSGTLGGLYTDTQYF. Written as DNA, the CDR3 is TGTGCCAGCAGTGGGACACTAGGGGGTCTCTACACAGATACGCAGTATTTT.

The sample holds a few counts of this clonotype. The chain uses TRBV20-1 and TRBJ2-1; TRBD2 agrees at 13 bases. V gave up 5 bases and J gave up 5 bases; unmatched junction bases: 6. This CDR3 contains 15 residues. The germline gives CDR1 DFQATT, CDR2 SNEGSKA (reference sequence). The CDR3 protein is CSAGGLAGEHNEQFF. The CDR3 DNA follows: TGCAGTGCTGGAGGACTAGCGGGGGAGCACAATGAGCAGTTCTTC.

The chain employs TRBV5-7 and TRBJ1-2, with 10 bases identical to TRBD1. TRBV5-7 is flagged as an ORF with uncertain function. This CDR3 region has 15 residues. The J segment lost 7 bases and the V segment lost 0 bases, leaving 6 bases of the junction unmatched. CDR3: CASSLEGQGEFGYTF. The DNA of the CDR3 is TGTGCCAGCAGCTTGGAAGGACAGGGGGAGTTTGGCTACACCTTC.

The CDR3 is CSATLGGFYGYTF. CDR3 nucleotides: TGCAGTGCTACCCTTGGAGGGTTCTATGGCTACACCTTC. The chain joins TRBV20-1 to TRBJ1-2, with D unclear. Looked up from germline, CDR1 is DFQATT and CDR2 is SNEGSKA (reference sequence). With 4 bases removed from V and 4 bases from J, the gap between germline ends came to 13 bases. The CDR3 runs 13 residues.

This clonotype came up a few times. Germline is not matched at one junction end, which may reflect a read error. The chain joins TRBV28 to TRBJ2-7; the match to TRBD1 covers 9 bases. This CDR3 spans 11 amino acids. Germline V gene sequence: CDR1 MDHEN, CDR2 SYDVKM. The CDR3 loop reads CGVDRGYEQYF. In DNA, the CDR3 is TGCGGCGTGGACAGGGGCTACGAGCAGTACTTC.

The CDR3 protein is CASSLRQGAVLTDTQYF. CDR3 in DNA: TGTGCCAGCAGCTTAAGACAGGGGGCTGTGCTCACAGATACGCAGTATTTT. The chain couples TRBV7-9 to TRBJ2-3, with 10 positions matching TRBD1. This CDR3 comprises 17 residues. Germline CDR1 is SEHNR and CDR2 is FQNEAQ (reference sequence). V was pared by 2 bases and J by 2 bases, with 7 bases of the junction left unmatched.

V gene TRBV6-2 or TRBV6-3 combines with J gene TRBJ1-5; D is perhaps TRBD1 (5 bases). The germline V gene has CDR1 MNHEY and CDR2 SVGEGT. V dropped 2 bases and J dropped 6 bases, with 11 bases sitting between them. The CDR3 loop spans 14 amino acids. This chain's CDR3 is CASSYKAGLQPQHF. The DNA of the CDR3 is TGTGCCAGCAGTTACAAGGCAGGGCTTCAGCCCCAGCATTTT.

This clonotype turned up a few times. This sequence joins TRBV12-3 or TRBV12-4 and TRBJ2-5; 7 bases match TRBD1. The trim removed 3 bases at V and 3 bases at J, leaving 13 bases unmatched. CDR3 length: 17 amino acids. This CDR3 is CASSFPRQGRKEETQYF. DNA for the CDR3: TGTGCCAGCAGTTTCCCGCGACAGGGACGAAAGGAAGAGACCCAGTACTTC.

J is TRBJ2-1 and V is TRBV5-1; 11 bases fit TRBD2. Germline-derived CDR1 and CDR2 are SGHRS and YFSETQ. This CDR3 is built from 15 residues. Trimming cost V 5 bases and J 5 bases; bases outside gene matches: 6. The CDR3 DNA sequence: TGCGCCAGCAGTACTAGCGGGAGTAGGAACAATGAGCAGTTCTTC. It is translated as CASSTSGSRNNEQFF. Filled out from reference TRBV5-1 and TRBJ2-1, the complete variable domain reads KAGVTQTPRYLIKTRGQQVTLSCSPISGHRSVSWYQQTPGQGLQFLFEYFSETQRNKGNFPGRFSGRQFSNSRSEMNVSTLELGDSALYLCASSTSGSRNNEQFFGPGTRLTVL.

This clonotype was detected a few times. The rearrangement uses TRBV7-2 and TRBJ1-1, with 8 bases that match TRBD1. The junction had 6 bases not matched to a gene; V was cut back by 4 bases and J by 8 bases. The V gene's germline CDR1 is SGHTA and CDR2 FQGNSA. The CDR3 length is 13 residues. The CDR3 loop reads CASSSGQGIEAFF. The DNA of the CDR3 is TGTGCCAGCAGCTCAGGACAGGGAATCGAAGCTTTCTTT.

The chain recombines TRBV28 with TRBJ1-4; weak D call: TRBD1 (6 bases). V was cut by 5 bases and J by 4 bases, with 11 bases left in between. Germline V lookup: CDR1 MDHEN, CDR2 SYDVKM. CDR3 length equals 14 residues. Written as DNA, the CDR3 is TGTGCCAGCAGTGGCAGGGGTGGTAATGAAAAACTGTTTTTT. Translating it yields CASSGRGGNEKLFF.

Remarks on this clonotype: At one end the junction does not follow the germline gene, possibly because of a read error. The V and J genes are TRBV7-3 and TRBJ2-7; a possible D gene is TRBD2 (5 bases). The V gene's germline CDR1 is SGHTA and CDR2 FQGTGA. The CDR3 has 13 amino acids. The CDR3 sequence: CVSSLSPGNEQYF. The CDR3 nucleotides read TGTGTCAGCAGCTTGAGTCCGGGAAACGAGCAGTACTTC.

This clonotype was picked up a small number of times. The chain joins TRBV19 to TRBJ2-1; 11 bases fit TRBD1. V trimming: 6 bases; J trimming: 6 bases; junction bases outside the gene matches: 10. Per the germline V gene, CDR1 is LNHDA and CDR2 is SQIVND (reference sequence). CDR3 length equals 16 residues. In DNA form, the CDR3 reads TGTGCCAGTAGAGGGAGTCCCGGGACAGGGGGCAATGAGCAGTTCTTC. Translating it yields CASRGSPGTGGNEQFF.